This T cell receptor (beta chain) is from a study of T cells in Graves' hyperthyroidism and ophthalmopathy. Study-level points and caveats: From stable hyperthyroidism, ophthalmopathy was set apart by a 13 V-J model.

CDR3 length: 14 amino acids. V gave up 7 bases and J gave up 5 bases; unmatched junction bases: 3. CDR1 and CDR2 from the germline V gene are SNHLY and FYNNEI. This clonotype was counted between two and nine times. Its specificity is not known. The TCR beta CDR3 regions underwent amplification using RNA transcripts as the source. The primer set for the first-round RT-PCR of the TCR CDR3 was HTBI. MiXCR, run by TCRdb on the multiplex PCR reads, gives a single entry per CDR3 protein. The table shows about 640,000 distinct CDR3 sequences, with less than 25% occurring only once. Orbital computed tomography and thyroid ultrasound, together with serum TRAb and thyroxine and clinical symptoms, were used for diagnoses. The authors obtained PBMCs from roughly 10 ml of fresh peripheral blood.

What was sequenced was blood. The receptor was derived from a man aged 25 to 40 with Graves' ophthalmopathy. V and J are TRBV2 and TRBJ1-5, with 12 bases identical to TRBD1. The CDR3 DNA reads TGTGCCAGCACCGGGACAGGGGGCGATCAGCCCCAGCATTTT. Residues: CASTGTGGDQPQHF.